The 2 T cell receptor beta chains below come from one sample, sequenced in a study of blood T cell repertoires in COVID-19. Libraries were prepared by immunoSEQ multiplex PCR; TCRdb keeps only in-frame clonotypes and omits some of them. The data contain 120,000 to 150,000 clones, about 84% of them seen just once; the ten biggest clones take up over 10%. The sequenced sample was peripheral blood. The receptors come from a man aged 55 to 69 with active or convalescent COVID-19.

The chain employs TRBV9 and TRBJ2-3; D gene unclear. Trimming shortened V by 4 bases and J by 8 bases, and 17 bases separated the two germline ends. CDR1 and CDR2 from the germline V gene are SGDLS and YYNGEE. The CDR3 runs to 14 residues. Here the CDR3 DNA reads TGTGCCAGCAGCCCAACCACTATTGAAGGTACGCAGTATTTT. It translates to CASSPTTIEGTQYF.

V gene TRBV6-4 combines with J gene TRBJ1-2, with D possibly being TRBD1 (6 bases). Germline values: CDR1 MRHNA, CDR2 SNTAGT. Trimming pared 4 bases from V and 6 bases from J, leaving 12 bases between. This CDR3 is 13 amino acids long. This chain's CDR3 is CASSGTGKNGYTF. The CDR3 DNA reads as TGTGCCAGCAGTGGCACAGGGAAGAATGGCTACACCTTC.